A selection of T cell receptor beta chains follows, all from one sample in a study of CD8 T cells in ankylosing spondylitis. TCRdb reprocessed the 5' RACE reads with MiXCR, giving one entry per CDR3 protein. The top ten clones hold about 4.2% of a sample with 200,000 to 250,000 distinct CDR3 sequences, approximately 30% of them seen once. Sequenced sample: blood, either unsorted or a sorted T cell fraction (not recorded which). The source is a male donor with ankylosing spondylitis or in good health (not recorded which). The CDR3 runs from the conserved cysteine through the conserved F or W. A D gene is named only where the DNA matches it firmly. Not every row has a clone size; where given, it reads once, few, many or a size class.

NA,TRBJ2-3,few,TRBV27,CASSLSMGSDTQYF,TGTGCCAGCAGTTTATCGATGGGATCGGATACGCAGTATTTT
NA,TRBJ1-2,few,TRBV5-5,CASSLDLLGVTGYTF,TGTGCCAGCAGCTTGGATCTTCTGGGGGTAACTGGCTACACCTTC
NA,TRBJ2-7,few,TRBV9,CASSGGWDLSSYEQYF,TGTGCCAGCAGCGGAGGGTGGGACTTGAGCTCCTACGAGCAGTACTTC
NA,TRBJ1-3,many,TRBV9,CASSDRNTIYF,TGTGCCAGCAGCGACCGAAACACCATATATTTT
NA,TRBJ2-3,NA,TRBV5-1,CASSLGESSTDTQYF,TGCGCCAGCAGCTTAGGTGAATCTAGCACAGATACGCAGTATTTT
NA,TRBJ2-1,NA,TRBV29-1,CSGSRGTDNEQFF,TGCAGCGGCAGCAGGGGAACCGACAATGAGCAGTTCTTC
NA,TRBJ2-3,NA,TRBV6-1,CASTSFGTADTQYF,TGTGCCAGCACCTCATTCGGGACTGCAGATACGCAGTATTTT
TRBD1,TRBJ2-2,NA,TRBV11-2,CASSRGQGDTGELFF,TGTGCCAGCAGCCGAGGACAGGGGGACACCGGGGAGCTGTTTTTT
TRBD2,TRBJ2-3,few,TRBV20-1,CSLGRLAATDTQYF,TGCAGCCTGGGGAGACTAGCGGCCACAGATACGCAGTATTTT
TRBD1,TRBJ2-3,NA,TRBV27,CAAGEGAADTQYF,TGTGCCGCCGGCGAGGGGGCGGCAGATACGCAGTATTTT
NA,TRBJ2-1,NA,TRBV7-2,CASSLDPSINEQFF,TGTGCCAGCAGCTTAGACCCATCCATCAATGAGCAGTTCTTC
TRBD1,TRBJ2-3,NA,TRBV29-1,CSVVRDSLPLQYF,TGCAGCGTTGTCCGGGACAGCTTGCCCCTGCAGTATTTT
NA,TRBJ2-3,few,TRBV24-1,CATSGGGADTQYF,TGTGCCACCAGTGGGGGGGGCGCAGATACGCAGTATTTT
NA,TRBJ2-7,NA,TRBV3-1,CASSRTGTHDYEQYF,TGTGCCAGCAGCCGGACCGGGACGCACGACTACGAGCAGTACTTC
NA,TRBJ1-5,NA,TRBV12-3/TRBV12-4,CASSLEGNSNQPQHF,TGTGCCAGCAGTCTGGAAGGGAATAGCAATCAGCCCCAGCATTTT
TRBD2,TRBJ2-7,NA,TRBV12-3/TRBV12-4,CASSLRPGGLAGGLGRAYEQYF,TGTGCCAGCAGTTTACGGCCAGGGGGACTAGCGGGGGGCCTAGGGCGGGCCTACGAGCAGTACTTC
NA,TRBJ2-5,NA,TRBV12-3/TRBV12-4,CASSQTRETQYF,TGTGCCAGCAGCCAGACAAGGGAGACCCAGTACTTC
NA,TRBJ1-6,NA,TRBV6-5,CASSFSGSDNSPLHF,TGTGCCAGCAGCTTCTCGGGGAGTGATAATTCACCCCTCCACTTT
TRBD1,TRBJ1-4,NA,TRBV15,CATTQGATGWNEKLFF,TGTGCCACCACCCAGGGGGCGACAGGGTGGAATGAAAAACTGTTTTTT
TRBD2,TRBJ2-3,few,TRBV11-2,CASRKGLARSNTQYF,TGTGCCAGCAGAAAGGGACTAGCGAGATCGAATACGCAGTATTTT
TRBD1,TRBJ1-1,NA,TRBV20-1,CSARDRDRGRAEAFF,TGCAGTGCTAGAGACCGGGACAGGGGAAGGGCTGAAGCTTTCTTT
NA,TRBJ2-3,few,TRBV12-3/TRBV12-4,CASSLGTRSTDTQYF,TGTGCCAGCAGTTTGGGGACACGTAGCACAGATACGCAGTATTTT
NA,TRBJ1-1,NA,TRBV12-3/TRBV12-4,CASSLREKKEAFF,TGTGCCAGCAGTTTAAGGGAGAAAAAGGAAGCTTTCTTT
NA,TRBJ1-5,NA,TRBV6-5,CASSYSITSDEHF,TGTGCCAGCAGTTACTCGATTACGTCCGATGAGCATTTT
NA,TRBJ2-7,NA,TRBV20-1,CSAGGPDSGSYEQYF,TGCAGTGCTGGAGGTCCGGACAGCGGATCCTACGAGCAGTACTTC
TRBD1,TRBJ1-3,NA,TRBV7-2,CASRTTGGNTIYF,TGTGCCAGCAGGACGACAGGGGGAAACACCATATATTTT
NA,TRBJ2-7,once,TRBV10-3,CAISESGGGEYEQYF,TGTGCCATCAGTGAGAGTGGAGGCGGGGAGTACGAGCAGTACTTC
NA,TRBJ1-5,NA,TRBV10-2,CASSPGSVQPQHF,TGCGCCAGCTCACCGGGGTCGGTACAGCCCCAGCATTTT
TRBD1,TRBJ2-3,few,TRBV7-6,CASSSDRGDSTDTQYF,TGTGCCAGCAGCTCAGACAGGGGGGATAGCACAGATACGCAGTATTTT
NA,TRBJ2-1,few,TRBV20-1,CSARRGLRYAGDEQFF,TGCAGTGCTAGGCGGGGGCTTCGGTATGCTGGGGATGAGCAGTTCTTC
NA,TRBJ2-2,once,TRBV29-1,CSVVLSQLGTGELFF,TGCAGCGTCGTGTTATCCCAGTTAGGCACCGGGGAGCTGTTTTTT
TRBD2,TRBJ2-3,NA,TRBV7-2,CASSLRLAGGYTDTQYF,TGTGCCAGCAGCTTACGCCTAGCGGGGGGGTACACAGATACGCAGTATTTT
NA,TRBJ2-3,once,TRBV12-3/TRBV12-4,CASSFDSTDTQYF,TGTGCCAGCAGTTTCGATAGCACAGATACGCAGTATTTT
TRBD2,TRBJ2-5,NA,TRBV6-5,CASSYSPSGVVKTQYF,TGTGCCAGCAGTTACTCTCCTAGCGGGGTGGTAAAGACCCAGTACTTC
TRBD1,TRBJ1-2,many,TRBV20-1,CSARPDRDYGYTF,TGCAGTGCTAGACCGGACAGGGACTATGGCTACACCTTC
NA,TRBJ2-1,NA,TRBV6-5,CASSYGWSNEQFF,TGTGCCAGCAGTTACGGCTGGTCGAATGAGCAGTTCTTC
TRBD1,TRBJ2-5,NA,TRBV5-5,CASSSRTDRVKTQYF,TGTGCCAGCAGCTCCAGAACGGACAGGGTAAAGACCCAGTACTTC
NA,TRBJ1-6,few,TRBV12-3/TRBV12-4,CASSLKGSPLHF,TGTGCCAGCAGTTTAAAGGGTTCACCCCTCCACTTT
TRBD1,TRBJ1-4,NA,TRBV20-1,CSASGSTGEGEKLFF,TGCAGTGCTAGTGGGTCCACAGGGGAGGGTGAAAAACTGTTTTTT
NA,TRBJ2-1,NA,TRBV6-1,CASSPGLSSYNEQFF,TGTGCCAGCAGCCCTGGACTGAGCTCCTACAATGAGCAGTTCTTC
NA,TRBJ1-3,NA,TRBV6-1,CASRGGPLYSGNTIYF,TGTGCCAGCAGGGGGGGACCGCTATACTCTGGAAACACCATATATTTT
TRBD1,TRBJ2-1,few,TRBV29-1,CSVHRGLNEQFF,TGCAGCGTGCACAGGGGGCTCAATGAGCAGTTCTTC
TRBD1,TRBJ2-7,NA,TRBV20-1,CSARDLRDRGKHEQYF,TGCAGTGCTAGAGATCTCAGGGACAGGGGCAAGCACGAGCAGTACTTC
NA,TRBJ2-2,NA,TRBV29-1,CSADFAGTGELFF,TGCAGCGCCGACTTTGCAGGCACCGGGGAGCTGTTTTTT
TRBD1,TRBJ2-5,NA,TRBV11-2,CASSSRWTGGAETQYF,TGTGCCAGCAGCTCAAGATGGACAGGGGGCGCAGAGACCCAGTACTTC
TRBD2,TRBJ2-7,NA,TRBV10-3,CAIGTSGYEQYF,TGTGCCATCGGGACTAGCGGTTACGAGCAGTACTTC
NA,TRBJ2-1,many,TRBV5-1,CASSLGPSSYNEQFF,TGTGCCAGCAGCTTGGGACCAAGCTCCTACAATGAGCAGTTCTTC
NA,TRBJ2-3,NA,TRBV20-1,CSGPGDNRDTQYF,TGCAGTGGGCCGGGGGACAACCGAGATACGCAGTATTTT
NA,TRBJ2-3,NA,TRBV4-2,CASSQEVGDTQYF,TGTGCCAGCAGCCAAGAGGTGGGAGATACGCAGTATTTT
TRBD2,TRBJ2-1,NA,TRBV20-1,CSARVISGVVDEQFF,TGCAGTGCTAGAGTGATCAGCGGGGTCGTGGATGAGCAGTTCTTC
NA,TRBJ2-1,NA,TRBV5-6,CASSLAAPEGYNEQFF,TGTGCCAGCAGCTTGGCCGCTCCCGAAGGCTACAATGAGCAGTTCTTC
TRBD2,TRBJ2-3,few,TRBV7-2,CASSTRAGETQYF,TGTGCCAGCAGCACCCGAGCGGGGGAAACGCAGTATTTT
NA,TRBJ2-5,NA,TRBV20-1,CSATRGRGETQYF,TGCAGTGCTACCCGGGGAAGGGGAGAGACCCAGTACTTC
NA,TRBJ2-1,NA,TRBV29-1,CSVEWQGTYNEQFF,TGCAGCGTTGAATGGCAGGGTACCTACAATGAGCAGTTCTTC
TRBD2,TRBJ2-1,NA,TRBV5-1,CASSPRATSGAYNEQFF,TGCGCCAGCAGCCCTCGAGCAACTAGCGGGGCTTACAATGAGCAGTTCTTC
NA,TRBJ2-5,NA,TRBV6-2/TRBV6-3,CASSYTALQETQYF,TGTGCCAGCAGTTATACAGCCCTCCAAGAGACCCAGTACTTC